These T cell receptor beta chains were read from a single sample in a study of a mutant IDH1 vaccine in newly diagnosed glioma. These receptors have no known antigen. Method: immunoSEQ multiplex PCR; TCRdb's copy keeps in-frame clones and lacks some. There are about 59,000 clones in the sample; more than 80% occur only once, and roughly 4.8% lies in the top ten. Sequencing used PBMCs, obtained from a glioma patient whose treatment included an IDH1 peptide vaccine. The receptor source for this set is a woman in her 40s with glioma. CDR3s include the opening cysteine and the closing phenylalanine or tryptophan. Fields, in order: V gene, clone size, J gene, D gene, CDR3 protein, CDR3 DNA. A D gene is named only where the DNA matches it firmly. Expanded clones are given a class, and other clones once, few, many or no size at all.

TRBV7-9	-	TRBJ2-6	-	CASSLGAAGANVLTF	TGTGCCAGCAGCTTGGGGGCGGCCGGGGCCAACGTCCTGACTTTC
TRBV4-2	-	TRBJ2-3	-	CASSQAPQRGTQYF	TGTGCCAGCAGCCAAGCGCCTCAGAGGGGTACGCAGTATTTT
TRBV7-9	-	TRBJ1-1	TRBD1	CASSLVTGGRDTEAFF	TGTGCCAGCAGCTTAGTAACAGGGGGCAGGGACACTGAAGCTTTCTTT
TRBV5-1	-	TRBJ2-1	TRBD2	CASSLTGLANNEQFF	TGCGCCAGCAGCTTGACGGGACTAGCGAACAATGAGCAGTTCTTC
TRBV5-3	-	TRBJ1-2	-	CARSLWGGYTF	TGTGCCAGAAGCTTGTGGGGTGGCTACACCTTC
TRBV28	-	TRBJ2-7	TRBD1	CATATGPREQYF	TGTGCCACCGCGACAGGGCCTCGCGAGCAGTACTTC
TRBV6-1	-	TRBJ2-1	-	CASSEVGAGPLYNEQFF	TGTGCCAGCAGTGAAGTGGGCGCGGGTCCCCTATACAATGAGCAGTTCTTC
TRBV21-1	-	TRBJ1-5	-	CASSKGGRSNQPQHF	TGTGCCAGCAGCAAAGGAGGACGGAGCAATCAGCCCCAGCATTTT
TRBV18	-	TRBJ2-7	-	CASSPGGSYEQYF	TGTGCCAGCTCACCGGGGGGCTCCTACGAGCAGTACTTC
TRBV18	-	TRBJ2-4	-	CASSPASGATKNIQYF	TGTGCCAGCTCACCCGCTTCGGGAGCTACCAAAAACATTCAGTACTTC
TRBV9	-	TRBJ2-7	-	CASSAGLRGEEQYF	TGTGCCAGCAGCGCGGGCCTCCGAGGGGAGGAGCAGTACTTC
TRBV7-2	-	TRBJ2-1	-	CASTIRGASSYNEQFF	TGTGCCAGCACCATTCGGGGGGCGAGCTCCTACAATGAGCAGTTCTTC
TRBV6-1	few	TRBJ1-6	-	CASSEVKGSNSPLHF	TGTGCCAGCAGTGAAGTCAAGGGATCTAATTCACCCCTCCACTTT
TRBV5-4	-	TRBJ1-2	-	CASSPYRSNYGYTF	TGTGCCAGCAGCCCATACAGGAGCAACTATGGCTACACCTTC
TRBV28	-	TRBJ1-1	TRBD1	CASSFHTGGDTEAFF	TGTGCCAGCAGTTTTCACACAGGGGGGGACACTGAAGCTTTCTTT
TRBV2	-	TRBJ1-4	TRBD1	CASSEAGRDRVIGDEKLFF	TGTGCCAGCAGTGAAGCGGGCCGGGACAGGGTAATAGGGGATGAAAAACTGTTTTTT
TRBV19	-	TRBJ2-5	-	CASRQSGETQYF	TGTGCCAGCCGACAGAGTGGAGAGACCCAGTACTTC
TRBV29-1	-	TRBJ2-1	-	CSVGQINSGEQFF	TGCAGCGTTGGCCAGATTAATTCGGGTGAGCAGTTCTTC
TRBV29-1	-	TRBJ1-1	-	CSVGRGGNTEAFF	TGCAGCGTTGGTCGGGGGGGGAACACTGAAGCTTTCTTT
TRBV2	once	TRBJ1-5	TRBD1	CASRETGANQPQHF	TGTGCCAGCAGAGAGACAGGGGCCAATCAGCCCCAGCATTTT
TRBV5-5	-	TRBJ2-5	-	CASSHRTVWQETQYF	TGTGCCAGCAGTCATCGGACAGTTTGGCAAGAGACCCAGTACTTC
TRBV27	-	TRBJ2-3	TRBD2	CASSSRTSGTTDTQYF	TGTGCCAGCAGTTCCCGGACTAGCGGTACAACAGATACGCAGTATTTT
TRBV5-1	-	TRBJ2-3	TRBD2	CASSDGLAGGPPSTDTQYF	TGCGCCAGCAGCGACGGACTAGCGGGGGGGCCCCCCAGCACAGATACGCAGTATTTT
TRBV2	-	TRBJ1-1	-	CASSIQVMTEAFF	TGTGCCAGCAGTATTCAGGTCATGACTGAAGCTTTCTTT
TRBV10-3	-	TRBJ2-3	TRBD2	CAISAGSGGADTQYF	TGTGCCATCAGTGCTGGTAGCGGGGGGGCAGATACGCAGTATTTT
TRBV10-3	-	TRBJ2-1	-	CAISLASSTNEQFF	TGTGCCATCAGTCTAGCGTCCTCTACCAATGAGCAGTTCTTC
TRBV29-1	-	TRBJ2-2	-	CSVQLGLNTGELFF	TGCAGCGTACAGCTGGGCCTTAACACCGGGGAGCTGTTTTTT
TRBV15	few	TRBJ2-1	TRBD2	CATAESGDSLGSNEQFF	TGTGCCACCGCTGAGAGCGGGGACTCCCTAGGAAGCAATGAGCAGTTCTTC
TRBV2	-	TRBJ1-2	TRBD1	CASRDRALSSNYGYTF	TGTGCCAGCAGGGACAGGGCCTTATCCTCTAACTATGGCTACACCTTC